This entry is about one T cell receptor beta chain. This record belongs to a study of control samples from healthy donors and cancer patients. Clones were sequenced by immunoSEQ multiplex PCR, and TCRdb holds only the in-frame ones, with some missing. This sample contains some 190,000 clones. The sample was blood. This TCR derives from a woman younger than 45 in good health.

The CDR3, as DNA: TGTGCCAGCAGCCCAGGGGGTGCCAATGAAAAACTGTTTTTT. The encoded protein is CASSPGGANEKLFF. The chain couples TRBV6-6 to TRBJ1-4; 7 positions match TRBD1. The germline CDR1 and CDR2 sequences are MNHNY and SVGAGI (reference sequence). This CDR3 has 14 residues. J gave up 5 bases and V 6 bases, and 6 bases lay outside the gene matches.